A single sample gave rise to the 13 T cell receptor beta chains below, sequenced in a study of shared T cell receptors in the human thymus. Libraries were prepared by immunoSEQ multiplex PCR; TCRdb keeps only in-frame clonotypes and omits some of them. This table has hundreds of thousands of clones, over 75% appearing once. Separately, the same data were catalogued under a study of human thymus T cells.

The sequenced material came from thymocytes. These receptors were obtained from a boy under two years old with a congenital heart defect.

The chain is built from TRBV5-5 and TRBJ1-4; TRBD1 aligns across 8 bases. The CDR3 spans 14 residues. Germline assignment: CDR1 SGHKS and CDR2 YYEKEE (reference sequence). V gave up 4 bases and J gave up 3 bases; unmatched junction bases: 2. The CDR3 loop is CASSRDRPNEKLFF. CDR3 nucleotide sequence: TGTGCCAGCAGCCGGGACAGGCCTAATGAAAAACTGTTTTTT.

V usage is TRBV28 and J usage is TRBJ1-1, with 7 bases that match TRBD1. Trimming cost V 7 bases and J 0 bases; bases outside gene matches: 5. Germline V gene sequence: CDR1 MDHEN, CDR2 SYDVKM. The length of the CDR3 is 14 residues. The CDR3 DNA reads as TGTGCCAGCATTTGGACAGGAGTGAACACTGAAGCTTTCTTT. This codes for CASIWTGVNTEAFF.

This chain connects TRBV13 to TRBJ2-7, with D maybe TRBD1 (6 bases). Germline loops: CDR1 PRHDT, CDR2 FYEKMQ (reference sequence). V was cut by 6 bases and J by 4 bases, with 16 bases left in between. The CDR3 extends over 14 amino acids. CDR3 residues: CASRKQGSRYEQYF. For the CDR3, the DNA is TGTGCCAGCAGAAAACAGGGTTCCCGGTACGAGCAGTACTTC. The full variable domain, with the rest looked up from reference TRBV13 and TRBJ2-7, is AAGVIQSPRHLIKEKRETATLKCYPIPRHDTVYWYQQGPGQDPQFLISFYEKMQSDKGSIPDRFSAQQFSDYHSELNMSSLELGDSALYFCASRKQGSRYEQYFGPGTRLTVT.

V and J are TRBV18 and TRBJ1-1, with D unresolved. CDR3 length equals 14 residues. The V gene lost 4 bases and the J gene lost 4 bases, with 13 bases spanning the gap. Germline V gene lookup returns CDR1 KGHSH and CDR2 LQKENI. CDR3 in amino acids: CASSQSRPGTEAFF. The DNA for the CDR3 is TGTGCCAGCTCACAGAGTCGCCCAGGCACTGAAGCTTTCTTT. Full variable domain (remainder filled in from reference TRBV18 and TRBJ1-1): NAGVMQNPRHLVRRRGQEARLRCSPMKGHSHVYWYRQLPEEGLKFMVYLQKENIIDESGMPKERFSAEFPKEGPSILRIQQVVRGDSAAYFCASSQSRPGTEAFFGQGTRLTVV.

The chain combines TRBV25-1 with TRBJ1-3; D is undetermined. This CDR3 region has 15 residues. V lost 1 base, J lost 6 bases, and 13 bases lay in between. Germline loops: CDR1 MGHDK, CDR2 SYGVNS. This CDR3 is CASSELRGSKNTIYF. The CDR3 coding sequence is TGTGCCAGCAGTGAATTGCGGGGTTCGAAAAACACCATATATTTT.

This chain uses TRBV2 with TRBJ1-4; D gene uncertain. The CDR3 runs to 14 residues. Germline CDR1 and CDR2: SNHLY and FYNNEI. The V and J ends lost 4 bases and 3 bases respectively, with 9 bases between them. In nucleotides, the CDR3 is TGTGCCAGCAGTGGGGAGGGCTCTAATGAAAAACTGTTTTTT. Its translation is CASSGEGSNEKLFF.

The rearrangement joins TRBV7-8 to TRBJ2-1; TRBD1 matches 7 bases. The CDR3 contains 18 residues. Germline V gives CDR1 SGHVS, CDR2 FQNEAQ. V shed 5 bases, J shed 0 bases, and the junction held 13 bases outside the gene matches. The DNA of the CDR3 is TGTGCCAGCAGCCTGCCTCCGGGACAGAAGAGCTCCTACAATGAGCAGTTCTTC. This codes for CASSLPPGQKSSYNEQFF.

V usage is TRBV10-3 and J usage is TRBJ2-1; TRBD2 aligns across 9 bases. Looked up from germline, CDR1 is ENHRY and CDR2 is SYGVKD. This CDR3 is built from 15 residues. The ends lost 4 bases at V and 8 bases at J; junction bases unmatched: 9. CDR3 protein: CAISGVAGVVDEQFF. The CDR3 nucleotides read TGTGCCATCAGTGGCGTAGCGGGAGTTGTGGATGAGCAGTTCTTC.

The chain recombines TRBV7-6 with TRBJ2-7, with D maybe TRBD2 (5 bases). V lost 2 bases and J 2 bases, leaving 28 bases between the germline ends. Germline CDR1 reads SGHVS; CDR2 reads FNYEAQ. The CDR3 contains 20 residues. CDR3: CASSLSIRASPQLITYEQYF. CDR3 nucleotides: TGTGCCAGCAGCTTATCTATTCGGGCTAGCCCCCAACTCATAACCTACGAGCAGTACTTC.

The chain employs TRBV5-5 and TRBJ2-5, with 9 bases identical to TRBD1. V trimming: 7 bases; J trimming: 5 bases; junction bases outside the gene matches: 12. CDR1 and CDR2 (germline): SGHKS, YYEKEE (reference sequence). This CDR3 region has 15 residues. CDR3 sequence reads: CASQNSTGGFETQYF. The CDR3 DNA follows: TGTGCCAGCCAGAACAGTACAGGGGGCTTCGAGACCCAGTACTTC.

The V gene is TRBV27, the J gene TRBJ2-1; TRBD1 is a possible D gene (6 bases). V shed 0 bases and J shed 7 bases, with 16 bases lying between them. There are 16 residues in the CDR3. Germline loops: CDR1 MNHEY, CDR2 SMNVEV (reference sequence). In DNA, the CDR3 is TGTGCCAGCAGTTTATCCAACAGGGCGCTAGGGAATGAGCAGTTCTTC. It is translated as CASSLSNRALGNEQFF.

The chain employs TRBV11-2 and TRBJ1-6; 9 bases align to TRBD1. Germline CDR1 is SGHAT and CDR2 is FQNNGV. Losses at the gene ends were 5 bases for V and 8 bases for J; bases not matched to a gene: 7. This CDR3 comprises 15 residues. The CDR3 loop reads CASSGPGQGDSPLHF. CDR3 in DNA: TGTGCCAGCAGCGGGCCGGGACAGGGAGATTCACCCCTCCACTTT.

This chain joins TRBV27 and TRBJ1-1; D might be TRBD1 (5 bases). This CDR3 is 13 amino acids long. Trimming pared 7 bases from V and 2 bases from J, leaving 11 bases between. Germline lookup yields CDR1 MNHEY and CDR2 SMNVEV (reference sequence). The CDR3 nucleotides read TGTGCCAGCATTGACAGTCAAAACACTGAAGCTTTCTTT. This gives the protein CASIDSQNTEAFF.